The rows below give T cell receptor beta chains drawn from one sample of a study of graft-versus-host responses after intestinal transplantation. Sequencing was performed with immunoSEQ multiplex PCR; in TCRdb, only in-frame clones are kept and a portion is missing. The sample lists almost 40,000 clones, around 96% seen once, with 0.22% in the top ten. Their specific antigens are unknown. This material consisted of unstimulated CD8+ T cells sorted from spleen or lymph node cells, taken before transplant. The receptors shown here come from a human donor who was the organ donor for an intestinal transplant. Both conserved end residues are part of each CDR3. The D gene is left open where the match is weak. Rows give clone size only sometimes, using once, few, many, or a class for an expanded clone.

J | V | size | D | CDR3 | DNA
TRBJ2-3 | TRBV4-3 | - | - | CASSQVQRSTDTQYF | TGCGCCAGCAGCCAAGTCCAGCGGAGCACAGATACGCAGTATTTT
TRBJ1-3 | TRBV15 | once | - | CATSSEGGSGNTIYF | TGTGCCACCAGCTCAGAAGGGGGCTCTGGAAACACCATATATTTT
TRBJ2-1 | TRBV27 | - | TRBD2 | CASSFLAGGQSSYNEQFF | TGTGCCAGCAGTTTTCTAGCGGGGGGCCAAAGCTCCTACAATGAGCAGTTCTTC
TRBJ2-7 | TRBV6-5 | - | TRBD2 | CASSYRLAVYEQYF | TGTGCCAGCAGTTATCGGCTAGCGGTCTACGAGCAGTACTTC
TRBJ1-1 | TRBV4-3 | - | TRBD1 | CASSQMTGMNTEAFF | TGCGCCAGCAGCCAAATGACAGGGATGAACACTGAAGCTTTCTTT
TRBJ2-3 | TRBV10-1 | - | - | CASSEGGMGRTTDTQYF | TGCGCCAGCAGTGAGGGCGGGATGGGACGGACCACAGATACGCAGTATTTT
TRBJ1-1 | TRBV2 | - | - | CASQEFMNTEAFF | TGTGCCAGCCAAGAGTTTATGAACACTGAAGCTTTCTTT
TRBJ2-7 | TRBV27 | - | TRBD1 | CASSLRGQAYEQYF | TGTGCCAGCTCCCTTAGGGGACAGGCCTACGAGCAGTACTTC
TRBJ2-5 | TRBV11-3 | - | TRBD2 | CASSLPLGLAEAETQYF | TGTGCCAGCAGCTTACCCCTGGGACTAGCGGAGGCAGAGACCCAGTACTTC
TRBJ2-7 | TRBV5-1 | once | - | CASSLARGGEQYF | TGCGCCAGCAGCTTGGCAAGGGGAGGCGAGCAGTACTTC
TRBJ2-7 | TRBV19 | - | TRBD2 | CASSTSGGSDYSYEQYF | TGTGCCAGTAGTACTAGCGGGGGCTCAGATTACTCCTACGAGCAGTACTTC
TRBJ2-1 | TRBV11-3 | - | TRBD1 | CASSPRDSTYNEQFF | TGTGCCAGCAGCCCCCGGGACAGTACCTACAATGAGCAGTTCTTC
TRBJ2-2 | TRBV6-5 | - | - | CASSYWQGSSGELFF | TGTGCCAGCAGTTACTGGCAGGGCTCGTCCGGGGAGCTGTTTTTT
TRBJ2-3 | TRBV6-1 | - | TRBD2 | CASSDLSGGAIDTQYF | TGTGCCAGCAGTGACCTTAGCGGGGGGGCCATAGATACGCAGTATTTT
TRBJ2-6 | TRBV5-1 | - | TRBD1 | CASSPDRGGANVLTF | TGCGCCAGCAGCCCAGACAGGGGTGGGGCCAACGTCCTGACTTTC
TRBJ2-7 | TRBV6-5 | - | - | CASSEGGYRNEQYF | TGTGCCAGCAGTGAAGGAGGGTATAGGAACGAGCAGTACTTC
TRBJ2-7 | TRBV9 | - | TRBD2 | CASSVASSGDEQYF | TGTGCCAGCAGCGTAGCTTCTAGCGGGGACGAGCAGTACTTC
TRBJ2-7 | TRBV4-1 | - | TRBD2 | CASSQDRTSGYEQYF | TGCGCCAGCAGCCAAGATCGTACTAGCGGGTACGAGCAGTACTTC
TRBJ2-7 | TRBV4-1 | - | TRBD2 | CASSQGRGGLPYEQYF | TGCGCCAGCAGCCAAGGTCGCGGGGGACTTCCCTACGAGCAGTACTTC
TRBJ2-1 | TRBV30 | - | TRBD2 | CAWGLAGYNEQFF | TGTGCCTGGGGACTAGCGGGCTACAATGAGCAGTTCTTC
TRBJ2-5 | TRBV9 | - | TRBD2 | CASSPWEGDWETQYF | TGTGCCAGCAGCCCTTGGGAGGGCGATTGGGAGACCCAGTACTTC
TRBJ2-1 | TRBV4-3 | - | - | CASSQVGPSGEQFF | TGCGCCAGCAGCCAAGTAGGACCCTCGGGTGAGCAGTTCTTC
TRBJ1-4 | TRBV19 | - | - | CASSIAGKLFF | TGTGCCAGTAGTATCGCGGGCAAACTGTTTTTT
TRBJ1-4 | TRBV4-1 | once | TRBD1 | CASSQETGDEKLFF | TGCGCCAGCAGCCAAGAGACAGGGGATGAAAAACTGTTTTTT
TRBJ2-2 | TRBV6-5 | once | TRBD1 | CASREGAYTGELFF | TGTGCCAGCAGAGAGGGGGCCTACACCGGGGAGCTGTTTTTT
TRBJ2-1 | TRBV19 | - | TRBD2 | CASSIGTSGNEQFF | TGTGCCAGTAGTATAGGGACTAGCGGCAATGAGCAGTTCTTC
TRBJ2-1 | TRBV5-4 | - | - | CASSGTEQFF | TGTGCCAGCAGTGGGACAGAGCAGTTCTTC
TRBJ1-5 | TRBV15 | - | TRBD1 | CATSRSGQGIRSNQPQHF | TGTGCCACCAGCAGATCAGGACAGGGGATCCGTAGCAATCAGCCCCAGCATTTT
TRBJ1-1 | TRBV19 | few | - | CASSIGLTVPEAFF | TGTGCCAGTAGTATAGGCCTAACGGTCCCTGAAGCTTTCTTT
TRBJ2-7 | TRBV5-1 | - | - | CASSLAFVPGVDEQYF | TGCGCCAGCAGCTTGGCGTTCGTTCCAGGGGTGGACGAGCAGTACTTC
TRBJ1-5 | TRBV19 | - | - | CASSIDRGGDQPQHF | TGTGCCAGTAGTATAGACAGGGGAGGAGATCAGCCCCAGCATTTT
TRBJ2-1 | TRBV5-1 | once | TRBD2 | CASRAQLPGTSGVNEQFF | TGCGCCAGCAGGGCACAGTTACCCGGGACTAGCGGGGTGAATGAGCAGTTCTTC
TRBJ2-7 | TRBV6-6 | few | TRBD1 | CASSYSGQGAEQYF | TGTGCCAGCAGTTACTCGGGACAGGGAGCCGAGCAGTACTTC
TRBJ2-1 | TRBV11-2 | - | - | CASSLGGFYEQFF | TGTGCCAGCAGCTTAGGGGGTTTCTATGAGCAGTTCTTC
TRBJ2-1 | TRBV4-1 | - | TRBD2 | CASSQEAGAPYNEQFF | TGCGCCAGCAGCCAAGAAGCGGGGGCCCCCTACAATGAGCAGTTCTTC
TRBJ1-6 | TRBV6-1 | - | - | CASSDRDNSPLHF | TGTGCCAGCAGTGACAGGGATAATTCACCCCTCCACTTT
TRBJ2-4 | TRBV23-1 | - | TRBD1 | CASRQLRDRGLAKNIQYF | TGCGCCAGCAGGCAACTCCGGGACAGGGGACTAGCCAAAAACATTCAGTACTTC
TRBJ2-1 | TRBV6-1 | - | TRBD2 | CASSEFGLAGTTSYNEQFF | TGTGCCAGCAGTGAATTTGGGCTAGCGGGCACGACCTCCTACAATGAGCAGTTCTTC
TRBJ2-7 | TRBV5-4 | - | TRBD1 | CASSGRGTGVSYEQYF | TGTGCCAGCAGCGGGAGGGGGACAGGGGTCTCCTACGAGCAGTACTTC
TRBJ1-1 | TRBV28 | - | TRBD1 | CASRDRVTEAFF | TGTGCCAGCAGAGACAGGGTCACTGAAGCTTTCTTT
TRBJ1-5 | TRBV30 | - | - | CACGSNQPQHF | TGTGCCTGTGGGAGCAATCAGCCCCAGCATTTT